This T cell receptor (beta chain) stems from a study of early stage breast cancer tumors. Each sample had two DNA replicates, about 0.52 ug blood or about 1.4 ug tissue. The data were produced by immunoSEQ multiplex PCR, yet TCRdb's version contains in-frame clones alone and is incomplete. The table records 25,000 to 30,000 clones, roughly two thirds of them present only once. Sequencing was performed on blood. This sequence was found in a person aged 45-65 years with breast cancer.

CDR3 sequence: CASSLAEGLYSNTEAFF. CDR3 sequence (DNA): TGTGCCAGCAGCTTAGCGGAGGGGCTCTACTCGAACACTGAAGCTTTCTTT. This rearrangement joins TRBV7-2 to TRBJ1-1; TRBD1 is a possible D gene (5 bases). The CDR3 is 17 residues long. V dropped 0 bases and J dropped 1 base, with 15 bases sitting between them. Germline V gives CDR1 SGHTA, CDR2 FQGNSA.